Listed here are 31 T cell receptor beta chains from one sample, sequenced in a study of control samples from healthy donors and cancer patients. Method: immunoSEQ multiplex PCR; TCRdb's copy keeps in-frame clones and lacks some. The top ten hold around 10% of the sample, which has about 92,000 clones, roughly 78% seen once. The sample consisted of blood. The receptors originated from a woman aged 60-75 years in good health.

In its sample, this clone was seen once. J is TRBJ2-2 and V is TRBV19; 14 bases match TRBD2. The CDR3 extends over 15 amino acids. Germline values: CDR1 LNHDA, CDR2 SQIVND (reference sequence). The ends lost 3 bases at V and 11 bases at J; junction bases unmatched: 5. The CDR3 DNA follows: TGTGCCAGTAGTATCGGGACTAGCGGGGGACCTGAGCTGTTTTTT. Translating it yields CASSIGTSGGPELFF.

The CDR3 loop is CASSRPANTEAFF. CDR3 nucleotide sequence: TGTGCCAGTAGTCGACCGGCGAACACTGAAGCTTTCTTT. The rearrangement links TRBV19 to TRBJ1-1; no firm D call. Germline assignment: CDR1 LNHDA and CDR2 SQIVND (reference sequence). The CDR3 is 13 amino acids. V gave up 5 bases and J gave up 1 base, with 8 bases separating them.

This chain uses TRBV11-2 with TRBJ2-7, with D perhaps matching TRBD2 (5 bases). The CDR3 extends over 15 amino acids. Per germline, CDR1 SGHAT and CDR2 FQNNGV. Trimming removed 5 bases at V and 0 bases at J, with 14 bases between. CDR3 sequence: CASSPSRVSSYEQYF. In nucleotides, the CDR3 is TGTGCCAGCAGCCCTTCGCGGGTCAGCTCCTACGAGCAGTACTTC.

The CDR3, as DNA: TGTGCCAGCAGTCGCAGGGGGTCGAACACTGAAGCTTTCTTT. Residues: CASSRRGSNTEAFF. The chain is built from TRBV28 and TRBJ1-1, with TRBD1 identical over 7 bases. This CDR3 has 14 amino acids. V lost 5 bases and J lost 1; bases outside the gene matches: 4. Germline V gives CDR1 MDHEN, CDR2 SYDVKM.

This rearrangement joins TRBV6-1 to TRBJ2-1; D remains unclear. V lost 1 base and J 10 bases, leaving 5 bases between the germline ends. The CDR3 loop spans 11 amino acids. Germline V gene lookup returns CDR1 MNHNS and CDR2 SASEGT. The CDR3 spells CASSEVLEQFF. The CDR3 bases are TGTGCCAGCAGTGAAGTTCTGGAGCAGTTCTTC.

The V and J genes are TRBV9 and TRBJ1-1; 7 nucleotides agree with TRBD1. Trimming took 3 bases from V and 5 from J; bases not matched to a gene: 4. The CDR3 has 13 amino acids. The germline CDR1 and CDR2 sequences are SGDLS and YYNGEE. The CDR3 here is CASSAYRGTEAFF. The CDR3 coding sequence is TGTGCCAGCAGCGCATACAGGGGAACTGAAGCTTTCTTT.

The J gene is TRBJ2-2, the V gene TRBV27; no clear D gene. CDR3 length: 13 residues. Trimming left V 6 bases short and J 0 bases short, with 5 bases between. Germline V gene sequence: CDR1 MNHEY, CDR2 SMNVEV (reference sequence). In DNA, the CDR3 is TGTGCCAGCAGGCTGACGAACACCGGGGAGCTGTTTTTT. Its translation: CASRLTNTGELFF.

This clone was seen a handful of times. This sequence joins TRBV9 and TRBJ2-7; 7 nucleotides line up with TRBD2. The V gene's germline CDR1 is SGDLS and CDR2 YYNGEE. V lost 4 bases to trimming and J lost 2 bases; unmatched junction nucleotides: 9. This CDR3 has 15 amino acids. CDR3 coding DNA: TGTGCCAGCAGCCCCCGGGACTATACGACCTACGAGCAGTACTTC. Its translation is CASSPRDYTTYEQYF.

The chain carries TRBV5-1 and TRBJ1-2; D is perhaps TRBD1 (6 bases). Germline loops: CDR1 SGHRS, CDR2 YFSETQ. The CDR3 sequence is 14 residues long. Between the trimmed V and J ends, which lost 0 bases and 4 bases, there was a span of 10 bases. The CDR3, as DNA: TGCGCCAGCAGCTTGGAGACAGGAATCTATGGCTACACCTTC. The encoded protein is CASSLETGIYGYTF. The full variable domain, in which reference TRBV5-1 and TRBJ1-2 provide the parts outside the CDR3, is KAGVTQTPRYLIKTRGQQVTLSCSPISGHRSVSWYQQTPGQGLQFLFEYFSETQRNKGNFPGRFSGRQFSNSRSEMNVSTLELGDSALYLCASSLETGIYGYTFGSGTRLTVV.

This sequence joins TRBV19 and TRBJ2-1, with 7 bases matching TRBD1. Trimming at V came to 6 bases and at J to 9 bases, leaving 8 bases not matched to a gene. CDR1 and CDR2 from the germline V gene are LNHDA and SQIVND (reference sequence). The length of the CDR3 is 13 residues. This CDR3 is CASSTQGVGEQFF. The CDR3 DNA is TGTGCCAGTAGCACCCAGGGGGTGGGTGAGCAGTTCTTC. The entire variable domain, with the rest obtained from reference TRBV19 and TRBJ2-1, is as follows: DGGITQSPKYLFRKEGQNVTLSCEQNLNHDAMYWYRQDPGQGLRLIYYSQIVNDFQKGDIAEGYSVSREKKESFPLTVTSAQKNPTAFYLCASSTQGVGEQFFGPGTRLTVL.

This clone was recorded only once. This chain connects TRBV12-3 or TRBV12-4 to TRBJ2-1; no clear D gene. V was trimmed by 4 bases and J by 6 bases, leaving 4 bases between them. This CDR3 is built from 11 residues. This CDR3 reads CASSSINEQFF. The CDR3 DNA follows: TGTGCCAGCAGTTCCATCAATGAGCAGTTCTTC.

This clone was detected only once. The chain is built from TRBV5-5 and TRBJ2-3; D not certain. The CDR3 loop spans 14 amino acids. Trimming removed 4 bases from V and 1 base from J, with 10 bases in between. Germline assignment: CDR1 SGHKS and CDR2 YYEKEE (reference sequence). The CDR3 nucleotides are TGTGCCAGCAGCGCACGACTCGGCACAGATACGCAGTATTTT. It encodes CASSARLGTDTQYF.

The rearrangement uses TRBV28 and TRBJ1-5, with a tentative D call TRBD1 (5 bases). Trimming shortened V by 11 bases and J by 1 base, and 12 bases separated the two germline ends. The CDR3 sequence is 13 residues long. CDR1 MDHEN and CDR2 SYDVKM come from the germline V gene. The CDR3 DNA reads TGTGCCGAAAGGGGCTTAAGCAATCAGCCCCAGCATTTT. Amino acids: CAERGLSNQPQHF.

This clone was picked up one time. The CDR3 protein is CASSPGTGPVAGGTIYF. The CDR3 DNA reads as TGTGCCAGCAGTCCCGGGACAGGGCCTGTCGCAGGGGGGACCATATATTTT. The chain combines TRBV7-8 with TRBJ1-3; 9 bases match TRBD1. The trim removed 6 bases at V and 10 bases at J, leaving 19 bases unmatched. The V gene's germline CDR1 is SGHVS and CDR2 FQNEAQ. The CDR3 length is 17 residues. The variable domain in full, completed from reference TRBV7-8 and TRBJ1-3, reads GAGVSQSPRYKVAKRGQDVALRCDPISGHVSLFWYQQALGQGPEFLTYFQNEAQLDKSGLPSDRFFAERPEGSVSTLKIQRTQQEDSAVYLCASSPGTGPVAGGTIYFGEGSWLTVV.

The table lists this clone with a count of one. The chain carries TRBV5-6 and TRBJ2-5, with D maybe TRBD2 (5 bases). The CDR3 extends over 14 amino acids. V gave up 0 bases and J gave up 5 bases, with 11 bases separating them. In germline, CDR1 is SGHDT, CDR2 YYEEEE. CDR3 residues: CASSLGGGRETQYF. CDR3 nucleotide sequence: TGTGCCAGCAGCTTGGGTGGAGGTAGGGAGACCCAGTACTTC.

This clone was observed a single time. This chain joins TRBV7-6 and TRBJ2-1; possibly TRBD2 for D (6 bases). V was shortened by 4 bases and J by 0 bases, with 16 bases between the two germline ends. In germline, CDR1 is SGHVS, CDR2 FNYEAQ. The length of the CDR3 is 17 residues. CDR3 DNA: TGTGCCAGCAGCTCAAGATCGGGCGGGGACTCCTACAATGAGCAGTTCTTC. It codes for CASSSRSGGDSYNEQFF. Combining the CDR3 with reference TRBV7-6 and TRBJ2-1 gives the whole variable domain GAGVSQSPRYKVTKRGQDVALRCDPISGHVSLYWYRQALGQGPEFLTYFNYEAQQDKSGLPNDRFSAERPEGSISTLTIQRTEQRDSAMYRCASSSRSGGDSYNEQFFGPGTRLTVL.

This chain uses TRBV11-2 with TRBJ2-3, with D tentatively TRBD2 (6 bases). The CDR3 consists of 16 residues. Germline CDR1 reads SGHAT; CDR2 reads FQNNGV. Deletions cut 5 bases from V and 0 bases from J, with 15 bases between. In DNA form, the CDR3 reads TGTGCCAGCAGCCCGACTCGGGGGTATAGCACAGATACGCAGTATTTT. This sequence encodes CASSPTRGYSTDTQYF.

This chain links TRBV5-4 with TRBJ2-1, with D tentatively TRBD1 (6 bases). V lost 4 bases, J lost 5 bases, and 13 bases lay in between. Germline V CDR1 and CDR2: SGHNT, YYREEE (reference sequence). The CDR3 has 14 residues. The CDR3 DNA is TGTGCCAGCAGCCCGCTCGACAGGAACAATGAGCAGTTCTTC. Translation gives CASSPLDRNNEQFF.

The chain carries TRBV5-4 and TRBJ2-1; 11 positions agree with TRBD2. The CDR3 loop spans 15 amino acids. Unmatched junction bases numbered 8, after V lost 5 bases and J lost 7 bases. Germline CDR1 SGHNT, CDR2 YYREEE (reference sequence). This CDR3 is CASSERLAGKNEQFF. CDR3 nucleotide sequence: TGTGCCAGCAGTGAAAGACTAGCGGGAAAGAATGAGCAGTTCTTC.

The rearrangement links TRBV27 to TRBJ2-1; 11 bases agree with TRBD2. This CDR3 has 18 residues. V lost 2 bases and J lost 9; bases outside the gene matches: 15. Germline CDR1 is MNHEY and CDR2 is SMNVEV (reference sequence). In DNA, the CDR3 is TGTGCCAGCAGTTTACGCCCCGTCTTAGCGGGAGGGAGAACTGAGCAGTTCTTC. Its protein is CASSLRPVLAGGRTEQFF.

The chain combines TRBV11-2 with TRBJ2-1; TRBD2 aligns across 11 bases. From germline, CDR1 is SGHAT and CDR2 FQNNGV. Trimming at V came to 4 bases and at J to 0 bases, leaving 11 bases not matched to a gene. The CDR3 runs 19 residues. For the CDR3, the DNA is TGTGCCAGCAGCTCAGGACTAGCGGGTGGCTTTGGCTCCTACAATGAGCAGTTCTTC. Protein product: CASSSGLAGGFGSYNEQFF.

CDR3 residues: CASNLELQGYGYTF. The CDR3 coding sequence is TGTGCCAGCAACCTAGAACTACAGGGGTATGGCTACACCTTC. The rearrangement links TRBV5-4 to TRBJ1-2; 7 nucleotides match TRBD1. The CDR3 has 14 amino acids. The V and J ends lost 6 bases and 5 bases, in that order; junction bases with no gene match: 10. CDR1 SGHNT and CDR2 YYREEE come from the germline V gene (reference sequence).

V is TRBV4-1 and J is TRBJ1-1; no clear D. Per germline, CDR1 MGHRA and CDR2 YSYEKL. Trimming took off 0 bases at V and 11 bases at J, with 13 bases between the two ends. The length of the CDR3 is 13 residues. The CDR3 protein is CASSQEGSRPAFF. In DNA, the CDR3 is TGCGCCAGCAGCCAAGAAGGATCCCGGCCGGCTTTCTTT.

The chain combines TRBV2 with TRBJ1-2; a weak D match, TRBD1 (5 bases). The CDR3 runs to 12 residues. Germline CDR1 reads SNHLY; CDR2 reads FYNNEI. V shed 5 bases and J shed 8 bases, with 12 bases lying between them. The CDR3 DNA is TGTGCCAGCAGTTCGACAGCCAGCGGCTACACCTTC. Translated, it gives CASSSTASGYTF.

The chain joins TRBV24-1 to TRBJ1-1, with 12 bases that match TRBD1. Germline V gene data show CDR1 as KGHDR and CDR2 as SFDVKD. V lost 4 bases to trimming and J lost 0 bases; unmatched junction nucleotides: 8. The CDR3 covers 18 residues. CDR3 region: CATSDPIGTGGVNTEAFF. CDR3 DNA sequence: TGTGCCACCAGTGACCCGATAGGGACAGGGGGCGTGAACACTGAAGCTTTCTTT.

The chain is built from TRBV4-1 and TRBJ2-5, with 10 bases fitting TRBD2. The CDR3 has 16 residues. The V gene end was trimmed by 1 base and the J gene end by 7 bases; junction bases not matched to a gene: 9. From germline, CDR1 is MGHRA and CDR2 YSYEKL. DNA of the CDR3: TGCGCCAGCAGCCAAGCAGCGGGGGGGCCCGTATGGACCCAGTACTTC. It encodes CASSQAAGGPVWTQYF.

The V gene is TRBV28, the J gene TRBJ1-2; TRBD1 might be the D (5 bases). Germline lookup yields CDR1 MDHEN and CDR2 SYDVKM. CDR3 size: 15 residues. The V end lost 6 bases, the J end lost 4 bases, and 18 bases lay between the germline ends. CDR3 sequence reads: CASRTSGTDRYGYTF. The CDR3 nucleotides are TGTGCCAGCAGGACTTCCGGGACGGATCGCTATGGCTACACCTTC.

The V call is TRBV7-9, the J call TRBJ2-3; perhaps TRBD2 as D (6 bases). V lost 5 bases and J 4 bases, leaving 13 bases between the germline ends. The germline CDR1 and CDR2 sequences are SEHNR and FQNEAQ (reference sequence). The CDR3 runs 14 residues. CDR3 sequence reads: CASSPRTGADTQYF. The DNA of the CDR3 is TGTGCCAGCAGCCCCCGTACGGGGGCAGATACGCAGTATTTT.

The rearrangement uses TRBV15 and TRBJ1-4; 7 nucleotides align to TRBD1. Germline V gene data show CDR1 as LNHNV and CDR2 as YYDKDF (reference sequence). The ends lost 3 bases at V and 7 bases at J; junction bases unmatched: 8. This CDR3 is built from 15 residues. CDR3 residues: CATSSRQGRGEKLFF. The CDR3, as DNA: TGTGCCACCAGCAGTCGACAGGGTCGGGGTGAAAAACTGTTTTTT.

CDR3: CASSWGSSTDTQYF. CDR3 nucleotides: TGTGCCAGCAGCTGGGGGTCTAGCACAGATACGCAGTATTTT. The gene calls are TRBV7-2 and TRBJ2-3; either TRBD1 or TRBD2 may fit D (5 bases each). V lost 4 bases and J 0 bases, leaving 8 bases between the germline ends. CDR1 is SGHTA, CDR2 FQGNSA, per germline. The CDR3 runs 14 residues.

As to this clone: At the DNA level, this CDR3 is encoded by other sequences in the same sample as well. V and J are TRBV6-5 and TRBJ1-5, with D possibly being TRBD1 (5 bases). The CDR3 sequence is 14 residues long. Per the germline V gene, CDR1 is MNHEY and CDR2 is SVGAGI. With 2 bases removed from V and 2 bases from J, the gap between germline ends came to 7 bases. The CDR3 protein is CASSYGGGNQPQHF. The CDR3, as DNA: TGTGCCAGCAGTTACGGGGGTGGCAATCAGCCCCAGCATTTT.